The subject of this entry is one TCR beta chain. The sample carries other DNA sequences with the same CDR3. Indicated treatment: oral pan-JAK inhibitor, 5-10 mg twice daily. The CDR3 is made up of 15 amino acids. The J segment lost 2 bases and the V segment lost 0 bases, leaving 2 bases of the junction unmatched. CDR1 SGDLS and CDR2 YYNGEE come from the germline V gene. The sample belongs to a study of CD8+ T cells in alopecia areata. cDNA reverse transcribed from extracted RNA served as the sequencing template. TCRdb's copy holds only in-frame clones and misses some; the assay was immunoSEQ multiplex PCR. The sample consists of some 190,000 clones, approximately 56% of them appearing once.

The source was CD4+ T cells sorted from blood, collected at week 4, from a patient treated with tofacitinib. This sequence originates from a human donor with alopecia areata. The chain recombines TRBV9 with TRBJ2-7; TRBD2 aligns across 10 bases. The CDR3 DNA is TGTGCCAGCAGCGTAGGGGGGACTAGCGCCTACGAGCAGTACTTC. Its protein is CASSVGGTSAYEQYF.